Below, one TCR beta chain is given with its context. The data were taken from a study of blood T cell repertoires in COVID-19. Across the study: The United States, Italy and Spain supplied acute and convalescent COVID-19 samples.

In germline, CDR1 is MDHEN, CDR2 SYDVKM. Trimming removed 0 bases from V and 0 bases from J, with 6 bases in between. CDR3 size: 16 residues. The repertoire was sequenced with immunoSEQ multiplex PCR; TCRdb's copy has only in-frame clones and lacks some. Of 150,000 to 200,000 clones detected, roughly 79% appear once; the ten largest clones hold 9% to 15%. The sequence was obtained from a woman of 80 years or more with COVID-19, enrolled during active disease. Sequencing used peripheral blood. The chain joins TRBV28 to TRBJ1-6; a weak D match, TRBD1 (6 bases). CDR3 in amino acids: CASSLWDSSYNSPLHF. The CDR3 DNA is TGTGCCAGCAGTTTATGGGACAGCTCCTATAATTCACCCCTCCACTTT.